A single sample is the source of the 18 T cell receptor beta chains below, sequenced in a study of blood T cell repertoires in COVID-19. Sequencing was performed with immunoSEQ multiplex PCR; in TCRdb, only in-frame clones are kept and a portion is missing. The sample contains about 150,000 clones, approximately 86% of which appear only once. The sample taken for sequencing was peripheral blood. The receptors were gathered from an older man with acute or convalescent COVID-19.

V usage is TRBV14 and J usage is TRBJ2-5; unclear D gene. Trimming shortened V by 10 bases and J by 2 bases, and 14 bases separated the two germline ends. This CDR3 comprises 13 residues. Germline V lookup: CDR1 SGHDN, CDR2 FVKESK. CDR3 nucleotide sequence: TGTGCCACCACAGCCATACAGCAAGAGACCCAGTACTTC. This codes for CATTAIQQETQYF.

The V and J genes are TRBV9 and TRBJ1-1; no definite D call. The CDR3 spans 14 residues. The V and J ends lost 0 bases and 1 base respectively, with 7 bases between them. Germline V gives CDR1 SGDLS, CDR2 YYNGEE. The CDR3 reads CASSVGYANTEAFF. CDR3 bases: TGTGCCAGCAGCGTAGGCTACGCGAACACTGAAGCTTTCTTT.

The CDR3 DNA reads as TGCGCCAGCAGCAAGACAGGGGTAGACTACGAGCAGTACTTC. Translation gives CASSKTGVDYEQYF. The chain is built from TRBV5-1 and TRBJ2-7; 8 nucleotides match TRBD1. The length of the CDR3 is 14 residues. CDR1 is SGHRS, CDR2 YFSETQ, per germline. V lost 4 bases and J lost 3; bases outside the gene matches: 6.

V is TRBV9 and J is TRBJ2-2, with TRBD2 matching over 13 bases. The CDR3 totals 17 residues. The junction had 6 bases not matched to a gene; V was cut back by 6 bases and J by 1 base. CDR1 is SGDLS and CDR2 is YYNGEE in the germline V gene. The CDR3 nucleotides read TGTGCCAGCAAGCCGGGACTAGCGGGAAGGAACACCGGGGAGCTGTTTTTT. It yields the protein CASKPGLAGRNTGELFF.

CDR3 in amino acids: CASIQQGNYGYTF. CDR3 nucleotide sequence: TGTGCCTCCATCCAACAGGGTAACTATGGCTACACCTTC. This sequence joins TRBV30 and TRBJ1-2; D might be TRBD1 (6 bases). Germline V gene lookup returns CDR1 GTSNPN and CDR2 SVGIG (reference sequence). Trimming cost V 7 bases and J 1 base, with 13 bases left between them. CDR3 size: 13 residues.

The chain is built from TRBV29-1 and TRBJ1-1; 7 nucleotides match TRBD1. Germline values: CDR1 SQVTM, CDR2 ANQGSEA. This CDR3 is 12 amino acids long. The CDR3 DNA is TGCAGTGCCGGGACAGCGAACACTGAAGCTTTCTTT. Translating it yields CSAGTANTEAFF.

This clone was seen a single time. The chain couples TRBV6-6 to TRBJ2-3; D is unclear. Trimming cost V 10 bases and J 3 bases, with 11 bases left between them. The CDR3 totals 12 residues. The germline gives CDR1 MNHNY, CDR2 SVGAGI (reference sequence). The CDR3, as DNA: TGTGCCACCGGCCGGAGAACAGATACGCAGTATTTT. It translates to CATGRRTDTQYF.

The chain uses TRBV19 and TRBJ2-3; weak D call: TRBD2 (6 bases). V was shortened by 3 bases and J by 0 bases, with 13 bases between the two germline ends. CDR1 LNHDA and CDR2 SQIVND come from the germline V gene (reference sequence). This CDR3 is built from 16 residues. In DNA form, the CDR3 reads TGTGCCAGTAGTATCCGACTAGGAACTAGCACAGATACGCAGTATTTT. Translated: CASSIRLGTSTDTQYF.

J is TRBJ1-1 and V is TRBV25-1, with unresolved D. The CDR3 runs to 12 residues. Trimming took 7 bases from V and 2 from J, leaving 8 bases between them. CDR1 and CDR2 (germline): MGHDK, SYGVNS. CDR3: CASKRTNTEAFF. CDR3 bases: TGTGCCAGCAAGAGAACTAACACTGAAGCTTTCTTT. Together with reference TRBV25-1 and TRBJ1-1, the CDR3 gives the full variable domain: EADIYQTPRYLVIGTGKKITLECSQTMGHDKMYWYQQDPGMELHLIHYSYGVNSTEKGDLSSESTVSRIRTEHFPLTLESARPSHTSQYLCASKRTNTEAFFGQGTRLTVV.

The chain recombines TRBV6-5 with TRBJ2-3; possible D gene TRBD1, 5 bases. V was shortened by 8 bases and J by 0 bases, with 9 bases between the two germline ends. Germline CDR1 MNHEY, CDR2 SVGAGI. CDR3 length: 13 amino acids. In nucleotides, the CDR3 is TGTGCCAGCGGTAAGGGGAGCACAGATACGCAGTATTTT. The encoded protein is CASGKGSTDTQYF.

J is TRBJ2-5 and V is TRBV27, with 14 bases that match TRBD2. The V and J ends lost 4 bases and 5 bases, in that order; junction bases with no gene match: 6. There are 16 residues in the CDR3. Germline V gene data show CDR1 as MNHEY and CDR2 as SMNVEV (reference sequence). This CDR3 is CASSSGTSGSPETQYF. CDR3 DNA: TGTGCCAGCAGTTCAGGGACTAGCGGGAGCCCCGAGACCCAGTACTTC.

The chain recombines TRBV14 with TRBJ2-1, with 12 bases identical to TRBD2. Losses at the gene ends were 4 bases for V and 11 bases for J; bases not matched to a gene: 9. There are 15 residues in the CDR3. Germline CDR1 is SGHDN and CDR2 is FVKESK. The chain's CDR3 is CASSPTSGRPGKQFF. The CDR3 region has the DNA TGTGCCAGCAGCCCCACTAGCGGGAGGCCAGGGAAGCAGTTCTTC.

The CDR3 region is CASSIDQSSIGEQYF. In DNA, the CDR3 is TGTGCCAGTAGTATAGATCAATCGTCCATCGGCGAGCAGTACTTC. The chain couples TRBV19 to TRBJ2-7; D not certain. The CDR3 has 15 amino acids. Trimming took 0 bases from V and 6 from J, leaving 15 bases between them. The V gene's germline CDR1 is LNHDA and CDR2 SQIVND (reference sequence).

The V call is TRBV6-6, the J call TRBJ2-1; 9 bases are shared with TRBD1. The CDR3 covers 13 residues. Germline loops: CDR1 MNHNY, CDR2 SVGAGI (reference sequence). J gave up 7 bases and V 4 bases, and 2 bases lay outside the gene matches. Here the CDR3 reads CASSWTGENEQFF. As DNA, the CDR3 is TGTGCCAGCAGTTGGACAGGGGAAAATGAGCAGTTCTTC.

The chain links TRBV4-1 to TRBJ1-3; D perhaps matches TRBD1 (5 bases). The germline V gene encodes CDR1 MGHRA and CDR2 YSYEKL. Trimming left V 4 bases short and J 3 bases short, with 16 bases between. This CDR3 is built from 16 residues. For the CDR3, the DNA is TGCGCCAGCAGCCTTCGACCTCGGCAGGGTGGAAACACCATATATTTT. Protein product: CASSLRPRQGGNTIYF.

V is TRBV4-1 and J is TRBJ2-5; 8 bases are a match to TRBD2. The germline gives CDR1 MGHRA, CDR2 YSYEKL. V lost 1 base, J lost 2 bases, and 3 bases stayed unmatched. The CDR3 is made up of 15 amino acids. The CDR3 DNA follows: TGCGCCAGCAGCCAAGTAAGCGGGAGTCAAGAGACCCAGTACTTC. The encoded protein is CASSQVSGSQETQYF.

This clone was counted a few times. The J gene is TRBJ2-2, the V gene TRBV11-2; 11 bases align to TRBD2. Germline-derived CDR1 and CDR2 are SGHAT and FQNNGV. CDR3 length: 19 amino acids. V lost 4 bases and J lost 3; bases outside the gene matches: 13. The CDR3 reads CASSSSIFSGRAYTGELFF. DNA of the CDR3: TGTGCCAGCAGCTCCTCCATCTTTAGCGGGAGGGCCTACACCGGGGAGCTGTTTTTT.

The chain has TRBV5-1 and TRBJ1-5; D gene unclear. This CDR3 is built from 13 residues. Germline-derived CDR1 and CDR2 are SGHRS and YFSETQ. The V end was cut by 4 bases, the J end by 3 bases, with 8 bases between. The chain's CDR3 is CASSADTNQPQHF. CDR3 bases: TGCGCCAGCAGCGCCGACACCAATCAGCCCCAGCATTTT.